Following are 10 T cell receptor beta chains from one sample sequenced in a study of T cells after yellow fever vaccination. MiXCR, applied by TCRdb to the 5' RACE reads, yields one record per CDR3 protein. The data show just under 600,000 distinct CDR3 sequences, approximately 15% seen once. The specimen comprised PBMCs, sampled on the day of the yellow fever booster vaccination. Every receptor here comes from a man younger than 40 who received the YFV17D yellow fever vaccine.

This clonotype was counted only a few times. The chain is built from TRBV6-1 and TRBJ2-2; D is unclear. Trimming shortened V by 11 bases and J by 3 bases, and 19 bases separated the two germline ends. This CDR3 contains 15 residues. Germline CDR1 MNHNS, CDR2 SASEGT. This CDR3 is CARNGEPLDTGELFF. The CDR3 nucleotides are TGTGCCCGCAACGGCGAGCCCCTAGACACCGGGGAGCTGTTTTTT.

The V call is TRBV6-5, the J call TRBJ2-1; no clear D. Germline assignment: CDR1 MNHEY and CDR2 SVGAGI. V was trimmed by 0 bases and J by 8 bases, leaving 2 bases between them. The CDR3 extends over 11 amino acids. CDR3 sequence reads: CASSYSHEQFF. The CDR3 coding sequence is TGTGCCAGCAGTTACTCACATGAGCAGTTCTTC.

This chain joins TRBV4-3 and TRBJ2-2; possibly TRBD2 for D (6 bases). The CDR3 consists of 20 residues. Trimming left V 1 base short and J 7 bases short, with 28 bases between. CDR1 LGHNA and CDR2 YSLEER come from the germline V gene. This chain's CDR3 is CASSQVMRGPPPGRDGELFF. In nucleotides, the CDR3 is TGCGCCAGCAGCCAAGTGATGAGAGGCCCCCCTCCCGGGAGAGACGGGGAGCTGTTTTTT.

The rearrangement links TRBV9 to TRBJ1-2, with 7 bases that match TRBD1. The V gene end was trimmed by 3 bases and the J gene end by 3 bases; junction bases not matched to a gene: 2. The CDR3 consists of 13 residues. Germline V lookup: CDR1 SGDLS, CDR2 YYNGEE. The CDR3 DNA reads as TGTGCCAGCAGCGGACAGGGCCACTATGGCTACACCTTC. Its translation: CASSGQGHYGYTF. The full variable domain, its missing parts supplied by reference TRBV9 and TRBJ1-2, is DSGVTQTPKHLITATGQRVTLRCSPRSGDLSVYWYQQSLDQGLQFLIQYYNGEERAKGNILERFSAQQFPDLHSELNLSSLELGDSALYFCASSGQGHYGYTFGSGTRLTVV.

The chain links TRBV30 to TRBJ2-5, with a possible D match to TRBD1 (5 bases). CDR3 length: 15 residues. The V gene lost 0 bases and the J gene lost 0 bases, with 11 bases spanning the gap. CDR1 is GTSNPN and CDR2 is SVGIG in the germline V gene (reference sequence). The DNA for the CDR3 is TGTGCCTGGAGTGTATTTGGGGCCAACCAAGAGACCCAGTACTTC. It specifies CAWSVFGANQETQYF.

J is TRBJ2-7 and V is TRBV5-6; 11 nucleotides line up with TRBD2. The CDR3 length is 16 residues. From germline, CDR1 is SGHDT and CDR2 YYEEEE. After removal of 2 bases from V and 4 bases from J, the junction contained 8 bases not matched to a gene. The chain's CDR3 is CASSFYVAGGGYEQYF. DNA for the CDR3: TGTGCCAGCAGCTTCTACGTAGCGGGAGGGGGATACGAGCAGTACTTC.

This chain uses TRBV7-2 with TRBJ2-7, with 8 bases that match TRBD1. Germline lookup yields CDR1 SGHTA and CDR2 FQGNSA. Germline trimming cut 3 bases from V and 1 base from J; bases unmatched to any gene: 5. This CDR3 contains 15 residues. The CDR3 DNA sequence: TGTGCCAGCAGCTTCTACCGGGACAGGTCCTACGAGCAGTACTTC. Amino acid sequence: CASSFYRDRSYEQYF.

This sequence joins TRBV20-1 and TRBJ1-1; 8 nucleotides match TRBD1. The germline V gene has CDR1 DFQATT and CDR2 SNEGSKA (reference sequence). The CDR3 length is 14 residues. The CDR3 here is CRGSTGGRGTEAFF. As DNA, the CDR3 is TGCAGGGGGTCTACAGGGGGAAGGGGCACTGAAGCTTTCTTT.

The rearrangement joins TRBV3-1 to TRBJ2-1; the D gene is possibly TRBD2 (6 bases). The CDR3 extends over 18 amino acids. V lost 2 bases and J 5 bases, leaving 22 bases between the germline ends. Germline CDR1 LGHDT, CDR2 YNNKEL (reference sequence). CDR3 sequence (DNA): TGTGCCAGCAGCCAACCCCAACGTCTGCGGGACCCCCACAATGAGCAGTTCTTC. Translated, it gives CASSQPQRLRDPHNEQFF.

The chain links TRBV20-1 to TRBJ2-1, with 7 bases that match TRBD1. The CDR3 is 12 amino acids. With 8 bases clipped from V and 3 bases from J, the junction kept 4 bases outside the gene matches. Looked up from germline, CDR1 is DFQATT and CDR2 is SNEGSKA (reference sequence). The CDR3 DNA follows: TGCAGTACAGACAGGGACTACAATGAGCAGTTCTTC. It translates to CSTDRDYNEQFF.